This T cell receptor (beta chain) was retrieved from a study of blood T cells in healthy people across ages. In the case of this clonotype: The target antigen is unknown.

V dropped 6 bases and J dropped 2 bases, with 11 bases sitting between them. CDR1 and CDR2 from the germline V gene are ENHRY and SYGVKD. CDR3 length: 13 amino acids. Overall study results and limits: Long-lived and aged donors differed, with more naive CD4+ cells and higher diversity in the long-lived.

A sample-barcoded 5' primer and a J-beta primer mix were used in a second PCR of about 7 to 12 cycles. Each cDNA molecule was tagged by a template-switch adaptor that had 12 random nucleotides. Using its own MiXCR run on the 5' RACE reads, TCRdb lists one record per CDR3 protein. The sample includes about 830,000 distinct CDR3 sequences, around 68% of them seen just once. The sample taken for sequencing was blood. The V and J genes are TRBV10-3 and TRBJ2-7; D is tentatively TRBD1 or TRBD2 (5 bases each). The sequence was obtained from a man in his thirties or forties in good health. The CDR3 DNA reads TGTGCCATCAGCCGGGACCGAACCTACGAGCAGTACTTC. Translated: CAISRDRTYEQYF.